The entry below gives a single T cell receptor beta chain sequence along with its context. These data originate in a study of T cells in localized non-small cell lung cancer. The CDR3 runs to 15 residues. The V and J ends lost 2 bases and 6 bases respectively, with 16 bases between them. CDR1 and CDR2 from the germline V gene are MNHEY and SMNVEV (reference sequence). Only in-frame clones appear in the TCRdb table, and some are missing; sequencing was by immunoSEQ multiplex PCR. The sample consists of 30,000 to 35,000 clones, about 90% of them appearing once. The TCR was taken from a woman aged 35 to 70 with stage I lung adenocarcinoma. The sample was peripheral blood, taken before any cancer treatment. The chain carries TRBV27 and TRBJ1-2; no clear D gene. The DNA of the CDR3 is TGTGCCAGCAGTTTAGCCGGGAGGCAGAGGAATGGCTACACCTTC. Protein sequence: CASSLAGRQRNGYTF.